The present entry profiles one TCR beta chain with its context. Its matching antigen is unknown. Unsorted PBMC replicate PCRs drew on around 310 ng DNA, representing tens of thousands of T cell genomes. The table came from immunoSEQ multiplex PCR; TCRdb's copy has only in-frame clones and leaves some out. The sample has over 400,000 clones, 81% seen once. This specimen belongs to a study of shared clonotypes between healthy human individuals. Overall study results and limits: The low donor count limited represented genetic and exposure-history diversity.

The TCR originated in a woman aged 35 to 49 in good health. Some clones in this sample may be carry-over from other donors' samples. Sample: PBMCs.

CDR3 in amino acids: CASGKAGGHFDGEQYF. The CDR3 region has the DNA TGTGCCAGCGGCAAAGCGGGAGGGCACTTTGATGGCGAGCAGTACTTC. This chain uses TRBV21-1 with TRBJ2-7; the table's D call of TRBD2 was not tested on the DNA. TRBV21-1 is classified as a pseudogene. CDR3 size: 16 residues.